The 13 T cell receptor beta chains listed next were all sequenced from one sample in a study of T cells in Graves' hyperthyroidism and ophthalmopathy. Amplified TCR beta CDR3 regions came from RNA transcripts. Researchers ran a first-round RT-PCR on the TCR CDR3 using the HTBI primer set. TCRdb itself ran the multiplex PCR reads through MiXCR, one entry per CDR3 protein. Here the sample spans 500,000 to 800,000 distinct CDR3 sequences, 14% being singletons. The sequencing sample was made of blood. These receptors all come from a woman aged 45-60 years with Graves' ophthalmopathy.

Remarks on this clonotype: A much more abundant neighbour one base away suggests this may be a read error. V usage is TRBV20-1 and J usage is TRBJ2-5; no definite D call. The length of the CDR3 is 10 residues. Germline CDR1 reads DFQATT; CDR2 reads SNEGSKA (reference sequence). The DNA of the CDR3 is TGCAGTGCTAGAACCGAGACCCGGTACTTC. Its protein product is CSARTETRYF.

This clonotype has ten or more counts. J is TRBJ2-5 and V is TRBV11-3, with 10 bases identical to TRBD2. CDR1 SGHNT and CDR2 YENEEA come from the germline V gene. V was pared by 3 bases and J by 0 bases, with 4 bases of the junction left unmatched. The CDR3 spans 16 residues. DNA for the CDR3: TGTGCCAGCAGCTTGAGTAGCGGGAGGAACCAAGAGACCCAGTACTTC. This gives the protein CASSLSSGRNQETQYF.

This clonotype has at least ten counts. The chain employs TRBV12-3 or TRBV12-4 and TRBJ2-7, with 9 positions matching TRBD1. The CDR3 is 12 amino acids. V was pared by 6 bases and J by 7 bases, with 4 bases of the junction left unmatched. The CDR3 DNA reads TGTGCCAGCAGAAGACAGGGGGAAGAGCAGTACTTC. Its protein product is CASRRQGEEQYF.

In its sample, this clonotype was seen many times. The genes are TRBV12-3 or TRBV12-4 and TRBJ2-3; D might be TRBD1 or TRBD2, each matching 5 bases. Between the trimmed V and J ends, which lost 6 bases and 0 bases, there was a span of 10 bases. CDR3 size: 14 residues. This CDR3 reads CASRLGPSTDTQYF. For the CDR3, the DNA is TGTGCCAGCAGGCTGGGACCTAGCACAGATACGCAGTATTTT.

This chain connects TRBV5-6 to TRBJ2-5; 12 bases are a match to TRBD2. Germline lookup yields CDR1 SGHDT and CDR2 YYEEEE. V shed 5 bases, J shed 5 bases, and the junction held 10 bases outside the gene matches. This CDR3 has 16 amino acids. The DNA of the CDR3 is TGTGCCAGCAGTTTTGGAGCTAGCGGGAGGGGGGAGACCCAGTACTTC. It encodes CASSFGASGRGETQYF.

This clonotype occurred a few times. The chain joins TRBV25-1 to TRBJ2-2; no firm D call. The CDR3 is made up of 18 amino acids. Germline values: CDR1 MGHDK, CDR2 SYGVNS. Trimming stripped 3 bases from V and 2 bases from J, with 19 bases between. This chain's CDR3 is CASSDFGFGPSNTGELFF. CDR3 nucleotides: TGTGCCAGCAGTGATTTTGGCTTCGGGCCTTCTAACACCGGGGAGCTGTTTTTT.

In its sample, this clonotype was seen many times. The V and J genes are TRBV7-9 and TRBJ1-5, with 9 bases that match TRBD1. The germline V gene encodes CDR1 SEHNR and CDR2 FQNEAQ (reference sequence). The CDR3 is 15 residues long. J was trimmed by 6 bases and V by 1 base; bases with no gene match: 4. CDR3 in DNA: TGTGCCAGCAGCTTAGGGGGACAGGGAGGTCAGCCCCAGCATTTT. This gives the protein CASSLGGQGGQPQHF.

The V call is TRBV5-6, the J call TRBJ2-2; D perhaps matches TRBD2 (6 bases). This CDR3 region has 16 residues. CDR1 is SGHDT and CDR2 is YYEEEE in the germline V gene. Between the trimmed V and J ends, which lost 2 bases and 3 bases, there was a span of 14 bases. CDR3 region: CASSLVGGEDTGELFF. The CDR3 DNA reads as TGTGCCAGCAGCTTAGTAGGAGGGGAGGACACCGGGGAGCTGTTTTTT.

This clonotype was observed a handful of times. The chain carries TRBV3-1 and TRBJ2-1, with a tentative D call TRBD2 (5 bases). Germline V lookup: CDR1 LGHDT, CDR2 YNNKEL (reference sequence). The CDR3 extends over 13 amino acids. V was clipped by 0 bases and J by 14 bases, with 14 bases between them. This CDR3 reads CASSQEVGSSKFF. The CDR3 DNA reads TGTGCCAGCAGCCAAGAGGTAGGGAGTAGCAAGTTCTTC.

V and J are TRBV9 and TRBJ1-2, with D tentatively TRBD1 (6 bases). V gave up 0 bases and J gave up 5 bases, with 20 bases separating them. The CDR3 has 17 amino acids. The germline CDR1 and CDR2 sequences are SGDLS and YYNGEE. The chain's CDR3 is CASSVDKGGLLKYGYTF. CDR3 coding DNA: TGTGCCAGCAGCGTAGACAAGGGGGGTCTTTTAAAGTATGGCTACACCTTC. Full variable domain (remainder filled in from reference TRBV9 and TRBJ1-2): DSGVTQTPKHLITATGQRVTLRCSPRSGDLSVYWYQQSLDQGLQFLIQYYNGEERAKGNILERFSAQQFPDLHSELNLSSLELGDSALYFCASSVDKGGLLKYGYTFGSGTRLTVV.

This clonotype was detected ten times or more. J is TRBJ2-5 and V is TRBV28; the D is unclear. The germline CDR1 and CDR2 sequences are MDHEN and SYDVKM. The CDR3 spans 14 residues. V was shortened by 3 bases and J by 2 bases, with 10 bases between the two germline ends. CDR3 nucleotide sequence: TGTGCCAGCAGTTTCCTCGCGACTCAAGAGACCCAGTACTTC. Amino acid sequence: CASSFLATQETQYF.

V is TRBV11-3 and J is TRBJ2-1, with TRBD1 matching over 10 bases. Germline V lookup: CDR1 SGHNT, CDR2 YENEEA. V shed 3 bases, J shed 8 bases, and the junction held 10 bases outside the gene matches. The CDR3 is 16 amino acids. CDR3 sequence: CASSFRGQGVGDEQFF. The CDR3 DNA follows: TGTGCCAGCAGCTTTCGCGGACAGGGGGTAGGGGATGAGCAGTTCTTC. The whole variable domain, remainder taken from reference TRBV11-3 and TRBJ2-1, is EAGVVQSPRYKIIEKKQPVAFWCNPISGHNTLYWYLQNLGQGPELLIRYENEEAVDDSQLPKDRFSAERLKGVDSTLKIQPAELGDSAVYLCASSFRGQGVGDEQFFGPGTRLTVL.

The chain joins TRBV27 to TRBJ1-4, with D uncertain. Trimming cost V 8 bases and J 2 bases, with 6 bases left between them. There are 12 residues in the CDR3. Looked up from germline, CDR1 is MNHEY and CDR2 is SMNVEV (reference sequence). CDR3 in DNA: TGTGCCAGCCTGGGGACTAATGAAAAACTGTTTTTT. Its translation: CASLGTNEKLFF.